A single TCR beta chain is shown here with its context. This specimen belongs to a study of blood T cell repertoires in COVID-19. The germline gives CDR1 LNHDA, CDR2 SQIVND (reference sequence). The V and J ends lost 2 bases and 4 bases respectively, with 14 bases between them. The CDR3 is 15 residues long. Here immunoSEQ multiplex PCR was the method, and the copy in TCRdb shows in-frame clones only, minus some. The repertoire holds some 220,000 clones, with roughly 83% as singletons. Sequenced material: PBMCs or T cells enriched from blood (not recorded which). V is TRBV19 and J is TRBJ1-2, with D maybe TRBD1 (5 bases). This clonotype was obtained from a woman in her thirties or forties with acute COVID-19. This CDR3 is CASSISGSSSYGYTF. The CDR3 nucleotides are TGTGCCAGTAGTATATCAGGGTCCAGCTCCTATGGCTACACCTTC.